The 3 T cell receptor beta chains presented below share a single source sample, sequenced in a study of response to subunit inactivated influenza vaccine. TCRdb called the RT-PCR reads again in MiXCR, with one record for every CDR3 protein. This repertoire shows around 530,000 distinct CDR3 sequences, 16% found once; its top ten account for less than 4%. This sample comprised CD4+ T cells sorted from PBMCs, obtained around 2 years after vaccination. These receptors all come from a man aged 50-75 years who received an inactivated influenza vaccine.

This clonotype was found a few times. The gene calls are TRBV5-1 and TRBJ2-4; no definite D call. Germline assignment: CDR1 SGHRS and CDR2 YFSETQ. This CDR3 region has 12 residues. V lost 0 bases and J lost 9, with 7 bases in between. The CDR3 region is CASSLAAGIQYF. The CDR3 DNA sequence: TGCGCCAGCAGCTTGGCGGCCGGCATTCAGTACTTC.

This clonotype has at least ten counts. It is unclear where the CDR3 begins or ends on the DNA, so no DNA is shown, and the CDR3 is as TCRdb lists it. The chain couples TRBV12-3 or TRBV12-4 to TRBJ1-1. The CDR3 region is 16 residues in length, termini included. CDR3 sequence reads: CASSFLAGASNTEAFF.

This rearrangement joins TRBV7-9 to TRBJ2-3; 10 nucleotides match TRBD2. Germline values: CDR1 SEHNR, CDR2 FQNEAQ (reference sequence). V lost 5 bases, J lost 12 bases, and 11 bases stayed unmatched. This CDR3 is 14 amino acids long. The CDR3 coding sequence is TGTGCCAGCAGCGCTGGGGGCGGACTAGCGGCACAGTATTTT. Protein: CASSAGGGLAAQYF.